This entry lists 27 T cell receptor beta chains sequenced from one sample in a study of glioma-infiltrating T cells after dendritic cell vaccination. Measured with immunoSEQ multiplex PCR; TCRdb has only the in-frame clones, and not every one. In the table there are about 73,000 clones, approximately 80% of which are singletons. The starting material was blood, obtained before dendritic cell vaccination. Receptor source: a human donor with glioblastoma.

This rearrangement joins TRBV5-1 to TRBJ1-4, with D hard to call. The CDR3 is made up of 13 amino acids. Per germline, CDR1 SGHRS and CDR2 YFSETQ. V lost 2 bases to trimming and J lost 8 bases, with 10 bases between them. DNA of the CDR3: TGCGCCAGCAGCTTTACAGCCGGAGAAAAACTGTTTTTT. This translates into CASSFTAGEKLFF.

The chain joins TRBV15 to TRBJ2-3, with D possibly matching TRBD2 (7 bases). CDR1 is LNHNV and CDR2 is YYDKDF in the germline V gene (reference sequence). This CDR3 spans 17 amino acids. The ends were cut back, 0 bases at V and 6 bases at J, with 19 bases in the middle. The CDR3 DNA reads TGTGCCACCAGCAGAGAATCCGCGGGGGCCACCTTTGATACGCAGTATTTT. This encodes CATSRESAGATFDTQYF.

This rearrangement joins TRBV7-9 to TRBJ1-1; D call uncertain. The CDR3 has 14 residues. V lost 3 bases, J lost 0 bases, and 8 bases lay in between. Per the germline V gene, CDR1 is SEHNR and CDR2 is FQNEAQ (reference sequence). The DNA for the CDR3 is TGTGCCAGCAGCTTTGGCATTTTGAACACTGAAGCTTTCTTT. Its protein is CASSFGILNTEAFF.

The chain is built from TRBV6-6 and TRBJ1-5, with D possibly TRBD1 on 6 matching bases. Looked up from germline, CDR1 is MNHNY and CDR2 is SVGAGI (reference sequence). This CDR3 region has 15 residues. The V and J ends lost 2 bases and 3 bases respectively, with 11 bases between them. The CDR3 nucleotides are TGTGCCAGCAGTTACCTAGGGGGACCCAATCAGCCCCAGCATTTT. It yields the protein CASSYLGGPNQPQHF.

CDR3 protein: CASSFRGTEAFF. In DNA, the CDR3 is TGTGCCAGCAGTTTCAGGGGCACTGAAGCTTTCTTT. This chain links TRBV27 with TRBJ1-1; D might be TRBD1 (6 bases). The length of the CDR3 is 12 residues. V was trimmed by 3 bases and J by 4 bases, leaving 6 bases between them. Germline V gives CDR1 MNHEY, CDR2 SMNVEV (reference sequence).

This chain uses TRBV30 with TRBJ2-4; 10 bases match TRBD2. The CDR3 spans 18 residues. Germline trimming cut 4 bases from V and 1 base from J; bases unmatched to any gene: 13. Germline CDR1 reads GTSNPN; CDR2 reads SVGIG (reference sequence). In nucleotides, the CDR3 is TGTGCCTGGAATCTGAGCGGGAGGGCGGATGAGGCCAAAAACATTCAGTACTTC. This sequence encodes CAWNLSGRADEAKNIQYF.

The rearrangement links TRBV5-5 to TRBJ1-3; D unclear. There are 16 residues in the CDR3. The germline V and J ends were trimmed by 0 bases and 1 base, with 11 bases remaining between them. CDR1 and CDR2 (germline): SGHKS, YYEKEE (reference sequence). CDR3 residues: CASSLGPPGSGNTIYF. The CDR3 DNA sequence: TGTGCCAGCAGCTTGGGCCCCCCGGGGTCTGGAAACACCATATATTTT. The full variable domain, completed using reference TRBV5-5 and TRBJ1-3, is DAGVTQSPTHLIKTRGQQVTLRCSPISGHKSVSWYQQVLGQGPQFIFQYYEKEERGRGNFPDRFSARQFPNYSSELNVNALLLGDSALYLCASSLGPPGSGNTIYFGEGSWLTVV.

The V call is TRBV7-2, the J call TRBJ1-5, with 11 positions matching TRBD1. Unmatched junction bases numbered 4, after V lost 5 bases and J lost 4 bases. The CDR3 spans 15 residues. Germline CDR1 SGHTA, CDR2 FQGNSA. The CDR3 DNA is TGTGCCAGCAGCGCGGACAGGGGGCTAAATCAGCCCCAGCATTTT. Amino acid sequence: CASSADRGLNQPQHF.

This rearrangement joins TRBV18 to TRBJ1-2; 8 bases match TRBD1. The V segment lost 2 bases and the J segment 3 bases; nucleotides outside the gene matches: 8. The CDR3 is 16 amino acids. Germline CDR1 KGHSH, CDR2 LQKENI. CDR3 bases: TGTGCCAGCTCACCAAGGGCAGGGGGCGGCGACTATGGCTACACCTTC. Its protein is CASSPRAGGGDYGYTF.

The V gene is TRBV2, the J gene TRBJ1-4; TRBD1 matches at 9 bases. The CDR3 covers 13 residues. V dropped 10 bases and J dropped 7; count of bases not matched to a gene: 7. The V gene's germline CDR1 is SNHLY and CDR2 FYNNEI. The CDR3 spells CANRDRDSEKLFF. The CDR3 DNA sequence: TGTGCCAACCGGGACAGGGATAGTGAAAAACTGTTTTTT.

The J gene is TRBJ1-5, the V gene TRBV5-6, with 8 bases aligning to TRBD1. V was clipped by 3 bases and J by 7 bases; unmatched bases: 6. Germline V gene sequence: CDR1 SGHDT, CDR2 YYEEEE. CDR3 length equals 14 residues. DNA of the CDR3: TGTGCCAGCAGCTATGGACAGGGTTGGCAGCCCCAGCATTTT. It specifies CASSYGQGWQPQHF.

The chain joins TRBV27 to TRBJ1-2, with a weak D call TRBD1 (5 bases). Trimming shortened V by 6 bases and J by 4 bases, and 18 bases separated the two germline ends. CDR1 is MNHEY and CDR2 is SMNVEV in the germline V gene (reference sequence). The CDR3 has 15 amino acids. CDR3 sequence: CASSFSMTVGYGYTF. CDR3 DNA sequence: TGTGCCAGCAGCTTTTCCATGACAGTTGGCTATGGCTACACCTTC.

CDR3 loop: CASSEPGESGNTIYF. The DNA of the CDR3 is TGTGCCAGCAGTGAACCCGGGGAGTCTGGAAACACCATATATTTT. The chain carries TRBV6-1 and TRBJ1-3; D not certain. V was trimmed by 2 bases and J by 1 base, leaving 9 bases between them. The germline V gene encodes CDR1 MNHNS and CDR2 SASEGT. The CDR3 extends over 15 amino acids.

The chain couples TRBV29-1 to TRBJ2-6; 7 bases agree with TRBD2. This CDR3 spans 13 amino acids. Germline-derived CDR1 and CDR2 are SQVTM and ANQGSEA. V lost 6 bases, J lost 12 bases, and 11 bases stayed unmatched. CDR3 nucleotide sequence: TGCAGCGTGAAGGTGGGGGGGTTAGCCGTCCTGACTTTC. Its protein product is CSVKVGGLAVLTF.

This clone was seen a few times. This chain uses TRBV5-1 with TRBJ1-2; a weak D match, TRBD1 (6 bases). The CDR3 contains 12 residues. The V gene's germline CDR1 is SGHRS and CDR2 YFSETQ. V shed 3 bases and J shed 6 bases, with 9 bases lying between them. Here the CDR3 reads CASSSRGHGYTF. The CDR3 DNA is TGCGCCAGCAGCTCCAGGGGACATGGCTACACCTTC.

This chain links TRBV29-1 with TRBJ2-1, with TRBD2 matching 10 bases. The germline gives CDR1 SQVTM, CDR2 ANQGSEA. This CDR3 comprises 14 residues. The CDR3 loop reads CTVILAGPYNEQFF. The CDR3 nucleotides read TGCACCGTGATACTAGCGGGACCATACAATGAGCAGTTCTTC.

V usage is TRBV6-1 and J usage is TRBJ1-5, with TRBD1 as a possible D gene (5 bases). CDR1 is MNHNS, CDR2 SASEGT, per germline. This CDR3 has 14 residues. V was trimmed by 3 bases and J by 7 bases, leaving 13 bases between them. CDR3 region: CASSEVQGGQPQHF. CDR3 coding DNA: TGTGCCAGCAGTGAGGTCCAGGGAGGGCAGCCCCAGCATTTT.

This sequence joins TRBV4-1 and TRBJ2-1; unclear D gene. The CDR3 is 14 residues long. V shed 4 bases and J shed 2 bases, with 9 bases lying between them. Looked up from germline, CDR1 is MGHRA and CDR2 is YSYEKL. This CDR3 reads CASSLVPAYNEQFF. The CDR3 DNA reads TGCGCCAGCAGCCTAGTCCCCGCCTACAATGAGCAGTTCTTC.

The chain has TRBV27 and TRBJ2-4, with D perhaps TRBD1 (5 bases). CDR1 and CDR2 from the germline V gene are MNHEY and SMNVEV (reference sequence). This CDR3 has 17 residues. V gave up 5 bases and J gave up 0 bases, with 17 bases separating them. CDR3 in amino acids: CASSPSGSSRAKNIQYF. CDR3 sequence (DNA): TGTGCCAGCAGTCCTTCAGGGTCTTCGCGAGCCAAAAACATTCAGTACTTC.

The rearrangement joins TRBV5-4 to TRBJ2-7, with D tentatively TRBD1 (6 bases). With 4 bases removed from V and 3 bases from J, the gap between germline ends came to 17 bases. Germline-derived CDR1 and CDR2 are SGHNT and YYREEE (reference sequence). This CDR3 has 15 residues. CDR3 in amino acids: CASSLPTGMGYEQYF. CDR3 DNA sequence: TGTGCCAGCAGCCTACCGACAGGAATGGGCTACGAGCAGTACTTC.

V usage is TRBV10-3 and J usage is TRBJ1-2; D is unclear. Germline lookup yields CDR1 ENHRY and CDR2 SYGVKD. The CDR3 sequence is 13 residues long. V lost 7 bases to trimming and J lost 1 base, with 10 bases between them. Written as DNA, the CDR3 is TGTGCCATCACCTTGACAAGTAACTATGGCTACACCTTC. This codes for CAITLTSNYGYTF.

This chain joins TRBV7-9 and TRBJ1-3; 8 bases match TRBD1. Germline V CDR1 and CDR2: SEHNR, FQNEAQ (reference sequence). V was clipped by 1 base and J by 0 bases; unmatched bases: 5. This CDR3 region has 17 residues. The CDR3 region is CASSLVQGASSGNTIYF. The CDR3 DNA reads as TGTGCCAGCAGCTTAGTGCAGGGGGCGAGCTCTGGAAACACCATATATTTT.

This clone occurred a few times. This chain connects TRBV5-6 to TRBJ2-5; the D gene is possibly TRBD2 (5 bases). V lost 7 bases and J 3 bases, leaving 13 bases between the germline ends. The germline gives CDR1 SGHDT, CDR2 YYEEEE. The CDR3 is 13 amino acids. The CDR3 region is CASSRTPEETQYF. CDR3 nucleotides: TGTGCCAGCTCCCGGACTCCTGAAGAGACCCAGTACTTC.

The chain has TRBV10-3 and TRBJ2-7; 14 bases agree with TRBD2. The CDR3 extends over 15 amino acids. V lost 6 bases, J lost 7 bases, and 8 bases stayed unmatched. Germline V gene sequence: CDR1 ENHRY, CDR2 SYGVKD. For the CDR3, the DNA is TGTGCCATCAGGAAGGGACTAGCGGGAGCAAGTGAGCAGTACGTC. Protein product: CAIRKGLAGASEQYV.

The chain joins TRBV5-8 to TRBJ1-2, with 7 nucleotides matching TRBD1. Germline-derived CDR1 and CDR2 are SGHTS and YDEGEE. After removal of 3 bases from V and 3 bases from J, the junction contained 8 bases not matched to a gene. This CDR3 is 15 amino acids long. The CDR3 loop is CASSSGTAGYYGYTF. The CDR3 nucleotides are TGTGCCAGCAGCTCCGGGACAGCCGGATACTATGGCTACACCTTC.

V is TRBV5-1 and J is TRBJ2-5; 9 bases are shared with TRBD1. The trim removed 4 bases at V and 5 bases at J, leaving 6 bases unmatched. CDR1 is SGHRS and CDR2 is YFSETQ in the germline V gene. The CDR3 is 14 residues long. CDR3 nucleotide sequence: TGCGCCAGCAGCCCGGGGACAGGGATGGAGACCCAGTACTTC. Its protein product is CASSPGTGMETQYF. Full variable domain (missing parts from reference TRBV5-1 and TRBJ2-5): KAGVTQTPRYLIKTRGQQVTLSCSPISGHRSVSWYQQTPGQGLQFLFEYFSETQRNKGNFPGRFSGRQFSNSRSEMNVSTLELGDSALYLCASSPGTGMETQYFGPGTRLLVL.

The chain links TRBV29-1 to TRBJ2-3; tentatively, D is TRBD2 (6 bases). Germline V gives CDR1 SQVTM, CDR2 ANQGSEA. Trimming took 5 bases from V and 6 from J, leaving 27 bases between them. This CDR3 region has 17 residues. This CDR3 reads CSVINLRDFELWDTQYF. DNA for the CDR3: TGCAGCGTTATAAATTTAAGGGACTTTGAATTGTGGGATACGCAGTATTTT.